One and the same sample provided the 29 T cell receptor beta chains below, sequenced in a study of spatial heterogeneity in lung cancer. In TCRdb, the 5' RACE reads were re-called with MiXCR into one record per CDR3 protein. Of about 23,000 distinct CDR3 sequences in the sample, 3% to 3.5% were seen once. Sample time point: sample taken at primary tumor resection. Unsorted whole RNA from tumor, nontumor lung or frozen PBMC underwent sequencing. The sequencing here drew on PBMCs, taken at surgery. These receptors were taken from a female donor with early-stage non-small cell lung cancer.

J is TRBJ2-3 and V is TRBV3-1, with D hard to call. V dropped 0 bases and J dropped 4 bases, with 11 bases sitting between them. The CDR3 loop spans 15 amino acids. CDR1 and CDR2 (germline): LGHDT, YNNKEL (reference sequence). This CDR3 reads CASSQDLGEADTQYF. The DNA for the CDR3 is TGTGCCAGCAGCCAAGATTTAGGCGAAGCAGATACGCAGTATTTT.

The table lists this clonotype with many counts. This chain joins TRBV27 and TRBJ1-4; 9 positions match TRBD1. The CDR3 sequence is 15 residues long. Germline CDR1 is MNHEY and CDR2 is SMNVEV (reference sequence). The J segment lost 8 bases and the V segment lost 3 bases, leaving 7 bases of the junction unmatched. The CDR3 spells CASSFNRGRQEKLFF. Written as DNA, the CDR3 is TGTGCCAGCAGTTTCAACAGGGGGCGCCAGGAAAAACTGTTTTTT.

This clonotype was seen at least ten times. The chain joins TRBV5-1 to TRBJ2-5; 7 bases fit TRBD1. The junction had 4 bases not matched to a gene; V was cut back by 0 bases and J by 5 bases. Germline V gives CDR1 SGHRS, CDR2 YFSETQ. This CDR3 spans 14 amino acids. CDR3: CASSLDRGWETQYF. The CDR3 nucleotides read TGCGCCAGCAGCTTGGACAGGGGTTGGGAGACCCAGTACTTC.

This clonotype was detected ten times or more. The J gene is TRBJ2-7, the V gene TRBV27; weak D call: TRBD1 (5 bases). Trimming shortened V by 5 bases and J by 3 bases, and 11 bases separated the two germline ends. Per the germline V gene, CDR1 is MNHEY and CDR2 is SMNVEV (reference sequence). The length of the CDR3 is 13 residues. The CDR3 loop reads CASSSPRDYEQYF. The DNA of the CDR3 is TGTGCCAGCAGTAGTCCCAGGGACTACGAGCAGTACTTC.

This clonotype occurred once. The rearrangement joins TRBV15 to TRBJ2-3; 7 bases line up with TRBD1. The germline gives CDR1 LNHNV, CDR2 YYDKDF (reference sequence). This CDR3 comprises 15 residues. Losses at the gene ends were 6 bases for V and 3 bases for J; bases not matched to a gene: 9. CDR3 bases: TGTGCCACCAGTCCCCGACAGGGTCTTACAGATACGCAGTATTTT. Its protein product is CATSPRQGLTDTQYF.

This clonotype occurred many times. The chain is built from TRBV28 and TRBJ1-5, with D unresolved. CDR3 length: 17 residues. Deletions cut 4 bases from V and 6 bases from J, with 22 bases between. Germline CDR1 MDHEN, CDR2 SYDVKM. The CDR3 nucleotides are TGTGCCAGCAGTTCATCGCACCTGTTGGGTTTAGGTCAGCCCCAGCATTTT. Translation: CASSSSHLLGLGQPQHF.

This clonotype has just a few counts. The chain joins TRBV7-7 to TRBJ2-3; no clear D. The CDR3 is 13 amino acids. In germline, CDR1 is SSHAT, CDR2 FNYEAQ (reference sequence). V lost 1 base, J lost 7 bases, and 9 bases lay in between. CDR3 residues: CASSLGSPNTQYF. CDR3 nucleotides: TGTGCCAGCAGCTTAGGAAGTCCCAATACGCAGTATTTT.

This clonotype turned up a few times. V usage is TRBV7-8 and J usage is TRBJ2-5, with D hard to call. Per germline, CDR1 SGHVS and CDR2 FQNEAQ. The germline V and J ends were trimmed by 4 bases and 2 bases, with 5 bases remaining between them. The CDR3 loop spans 12 amino acids. The CDR3 protein is CASSSLQETQYF. Here the CDR3 DNA reads TGTGCCAGCAGCTCCCTACAAGAGACCCAGTACTTC.

This clonotype was counted at least ten times. The chain joins TRBV28 to TRBJ2-5, with a tentative D call TRBD2 (5 bases). Germline lookup yields CDR1 MDHEN and CDR2 SYDVKM. Between the trimmed V and J ends, which lost 5 bases and 7 bases, there was a span of 11 bases. CDR3 size: 12 residues. The CDR3 nucleotides read TGTGCCAGCAGTGTTCGAGGGCGGACCCAGTACTTC. Translating it yields CASSVRGRTQYF.

This clonotype was picked up many times. J is TRBJ2-1 and V is TRBV7-8; D possibly uses TRBD1 or TRBD2 (5 bases each). Germline loops: CDR1 SGHVS, CDR2 FQNEAQ. The CDR3 has 19 amino acids. V was clipped by 5 bases and J by 4 bases, with 27 bases between them. CDR3: CASSLYPQSGTSDYNEQFF. DNA for the CDR3: TGTGCCAGCAGCCTATACCCCCAGTCCGGGACGAGCGATTACAATGAGCAGTTCTTC.

This clonotype has only a few counts. The V gene is TRBV7-3, the J gene TRBJ2-7, with 8 bases that match TRBD2. CDR3 size: 15 residues. Looked up from germline, CDR1 is SGHTA and CDR2 is FQGTGA. V gave up 2 bases and J gave up 7 bases; unmatched junction bases: 10. The CDR3 spells CASSLERAGAREQYF. CDR3 coding DNA: TGTGCCAGCAGCTTAGAGCGAGCGGGAGCTCGAGAGCAGTACTTC.

This clonotype has a count of ten or more. The rearrangement links TRBV28 to TRBJ2-1; D unclear. From germline, CDR1 is MDHEN and CDR2 SYDVKM. V dropped 2 bases and J dropped 9 bases, with 2 bases sitting between them. This CDR3 has 10 amino acids. The CDR3 nucleotides read TGTGCCAGCAGTTTAGGTGAGCAGTTCTTC. As protein: CASSLGEQFF.

This clonotype came up many times. The chain recombines TRBV27 with TRBJ2-7; no firm D call. The CDR3 loop spans 12 amino acids. Germline assignment: CDR1 MNHEY and CDR2 SMNVEV (reference sequence). V was trimmed by 4 bases and J by 4 bases, leaving 8 bases between them. The DNA of the CDR3 is TGTGCCAGCAGTTCCAGTTCGTACGAGCAGTACTTC. Protein product: CASSSSSYEQYF.

This clonotype was seen only a few times. V gene TRBV20-1 combines with J gene TRBJ2-1; D possibly matches TRBD1 or TRBD2 (5 bases each). This CDR3 has 16 amino acids. Trimming took 4 bases from V and 2 from J, leaving 18 bases between them. Germline V gives CDR1 DFQATT, CDR2 SNEGSKA (reference sequence). CDR3 region: CSAKPPLWGTYNEQFF. CDR3 DNA: TGCAGTGCTAAACCCCCGCTTTGGGGGACCTACAATGAGCAGTTCTTC.

This clonotype appeared many times. V usage is TRBV20-1 and J usage is TRBJ2-3; 8 nucleotides agree with TRBD2. CDR3 length: 14 residues. The junction had 4 bases not matched to a gene; V was cut back by 3 bases and J by 2 bases. Looked up from germline, CDR1 is DFQATT and CDR2 is SNEGSKA (reference sequence). The CDR3 spells CSASSSGITDTQYF. DNA for the CDR3: TGCAGTGCTAGTAGTAGCGGGATCACAGATACGCAGTATTTT.

This clonotype was observed at least ten times. This rearrangement joins TRBV9 to TRBJ2-2, with TRBD2 matching over 8 bases. The germline V gene encodes CDR1 SGDLS and CDR2 YYNGEE. The ends lost 5 bases at V and 6 bases at J; junction bases unmatched: 9. This CDR3 has 15 residues. DNA for the CDR3: TGTGCCAGCAGAAAGCGGGCGGGAGGTTCCGGGGAGCTGTTTTTT. This gives the protein CASRKRAGGSGELFF.

Note on this clonotype: A junction end diverges from the germline sequence, so it may reflect a read error. This chain joins TRBV5-5 and TRBJ2-3, with D unclear. The CDR3 totals 11 residues. CDR1 SGHKS and CDR2 YYEKEE come from the germline V gene (reference sequence). The CDR3 here is CVSSFTDTQYF. For the CDR3, the DNA is TGTGTCAGCAGCTTCACAGATACGCAGTATTTT.

This clonotype showed up many times. The chain has TRBV12-3 or TRBV12-4 and TRBJ2-5, with 10 bases lining up with TRBD2. This CDR3 spans 16 amino acids. The J segment lost 1 base and the V segment lost 6 bases, leaving 8 bases of the junction unmatched. The CDR3 spells CASSPASGRAQETQYF. The CDR3 nucleotides are TGTGCCAGCAGCCCCGCAAGCGGGAGGGCCCAAGAGACCCAGTACTTC.

This clonotype was recorded at least ten times. This rearrangement joins TRBV12-3 or TRBV12-4 to TRBJ2-5, with 9 positions matching TRBD2. This CDR3 has 14 amino acids. The V and J ends lost 2 bases and 5 bases, in that order; junction bases with no gene match: 3. The CDR3 spells CASSLRAGGETQYF. The DNA of the CDR3 is TGTGCCAGCAGTTTAAGGGCGGGAGGGGAGACCCAGTACTTC.

In this sample, this clonotype turned up many times. The chain is built from TRBV29-1 and TRBJ2-1; D remains unclear. The V gene's germline CDR1 is SQVTM and CDR2 ANQGSEA. V was trimmed by 7 bases and J by 3 bases, leaving 16 bases between them. CDR3 length equals 14 residues. The CDR3: CSAQFPANYNEQFF. In nucleotides, the CDR3 is TGCAGCGCCCAATTCCCAGCAAACTACAATGAGCAGTTCTTC.

This clonotype was detected many times. This chain links TRBV19 with TRBJ2-7, with D maybe TRBD1 (6 bases). The CDR3 length is 14 residues. Germline V gene lookup returns CDR1 LNHDA and CDR2 SQIVND (reference sequence). Trimming pared 5 bases from V and 0 bases from J, leaving 11 bases between. This CDR3 is CASSAAGASYEQYF. The CDR3, as DNA: TGTGCCAGTAGTGCGGCAGGGGCCTCCTACGAGCAGTACTTC.

This clonotype was found many times. The chain is built from TRBV7-6 and TRBJ2-5, with D tentatively TRBD1 (6 bases). V lost 0 bases and J 6 bases, leaving 23 bases between the germline ends. There are 18 residues in the CDR3. The germline gives CDR1 SGHVS, CDR2 FNYEAQ. The CDR3 spells CASSLARGRGFSQKTQYF. CDR3 nucleotide sequence: TGTGCCAGCAGCTTAGCGCGAGGCAGGGGATTCTCCCAGAAGACCCAGTACTTC.

This clonotype occurred many times. This sequence joins TRBV7-2 and TRBJ1-1; no clear D. V lost 3 bases and J lost 2, with 4 bases in between. The V gene's germline CDR1 is SGHTA and CDR2 FQGNSA. There are 12 residues in the CDR3. This CDR3 is CASSFGNTEAFF. The DNA of the CDR3 is TGTGCCAGCAGCTTTGGAAACACTGAAGCTTTCTTT.

The chain employs TRBV6-6 and TRBJ2-1; D uncertain. Trimming took off 3 bases at V and 6 bases at J, with 6 bases between the two ends. The germline V gene has CDR1 MNHNY and CDR2 SVGAGI (reference sequence). The CDR3 sequence is 12 residues long. The CDR3 nucleotides read TGTGCCAGCAGTTATGCCCTCAATGAGCAGTTCTTC. Its protein product is CASSYALNEQFF.

This clonotype has ten or more counts. V gene TRBV20-1 combines with J gene TRBJ1-1; a weak D match, TRBD1 (6 bases). V gave up 0 bases and J gave up 4 bases, with 12 bases separating them. Germline V gene sequence: CDR1 DFQATT, CDR2 SNEGSKA (reference sequence). The CDR3 has 14 amino acids. The DNA for the CDR3 is TGCAGTGCTAGAGAGAGAGGGGGAGGCACTGAAGCTTTCTTT. Its translation: CSARERGGGTEAFF.

The table lists this clonotype with a few counts. The J gene is TRBJ1-5, the V gene TRBV6-1, with D unresolved. Germline CDR1 and CDR2: MNHNS and SASEGT. The CDR3 covers 14 residues. With 2 bases removed from V and 0 bases from J, the gap between germline ends came to 5 bases. CDR3 DNA: TGTGCCAGCAGTGAAATCCCTAGCAATCAGCCCCAGCATTTT. Translating it yields CASSEIPSNQPQHF.

This clonotype occurred many times. This chain joins TRBV6-5 and TRBJ2-5; 7 nucleotides agree with TRBD2. V gave up 3 bases and J gave up 10 bases; unmatched junction bases: 2. Per germline, CDR1 MNHEY and CDR2 SVGAGI. The CDR3 has 11 amino acids. Here the CDR3 reads CASSYRGDQYF. The CDR3 region has the DNA TGTGCCAGCAGTTATCGGGGGGACCAGTACTTC.

This clonotype was counted at least ten times. V gene TRBV10-3 combines with J gene TRBJ1-6; D call uncertain. CDR3 length: 13 amino acids. V was trimmed by 9 bases and J by 6 bases, leaving 12 bases between them. CDR1 and CDR2 from the germline V gene are ENHRY and SYGVKD. CDR3 DNA: TGTGCCATAGGAGCTGGTGGTAATTCACCCCTCCACTTT. Its translation: CAIGAGGNSPLHF.

Note on this clonotype: A single base separates this from a much larger clone, so it may be a read error. V usage is TRBV12-3 or TRBV12-4 and J usage is TRBJ1-2; 9 nucleotides line up with TRBD1. Unmatched junction bases numbered 11, after V lost 10 bases and J lost 2 bases. The CDR3 extends over 15 amino acids. This CDR3 reads CATEAGDRDNYGYTF. CDR3 nucleotides: TGTGCCACCGAGGCCGGGGACAGGGACAACTATGGCTACACCTTC.